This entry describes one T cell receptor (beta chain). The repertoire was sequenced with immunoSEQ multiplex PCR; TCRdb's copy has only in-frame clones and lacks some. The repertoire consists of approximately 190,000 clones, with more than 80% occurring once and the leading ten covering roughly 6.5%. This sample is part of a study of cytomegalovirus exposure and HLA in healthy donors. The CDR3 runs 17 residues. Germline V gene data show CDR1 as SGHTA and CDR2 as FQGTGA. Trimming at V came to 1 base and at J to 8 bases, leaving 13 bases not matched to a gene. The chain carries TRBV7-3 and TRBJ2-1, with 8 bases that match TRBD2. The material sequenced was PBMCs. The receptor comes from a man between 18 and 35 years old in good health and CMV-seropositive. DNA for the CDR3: TGTGCCAGCAGCTTAATCCGTCGACGGGAGGGCCCCGATGAGCAGTTCTTC. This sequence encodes CASSLIRRREGPDEQFF.